This T cell receptor beta chain was recovered during a study of blood T cell repertoires in COVID-19. Background on the study: Material from acute and convalescent COVID-19 was sourced from the United States, Italy and Spain. Sample material is recorded as cDNA or gDNA derived from T cells, B-cell-depleted T cells, or PBMCs.

Per the original data handling: Reference gene primer amplification yielded estimated nucleated cell counts. Generated by immunoSEQ multiplex PCR, the TCRdb table keeps only in-frame clones and is missing some. The V and J calls and clone size come from that table; D and trimming were worked out from the DNA. The sample carries 100,000 to 150,000 clones, approximately 88% recorded once. CDR1 and CDR2 (germline): MNHEY, SMNVEV (reference sequence). There are 15 residues in the CDR3. The V gene lost 2 bases and the J gene lost 4 bases, with 12 bases spanning the gap. The sequencing input was peripheral blood. J is TRBJ1-5 and V is TRBV27; D may be TRBD1 (6 bases). The TCR originated in a man aged 70 or older with active COVID-19. The CDR3 loop is CASSLRGAANQPQHF. In DNA form, the CDR3 reads TGTGCCAGCAGTTTACGGGGGGCGGCTAATCAGCCCCAGCATTTT.